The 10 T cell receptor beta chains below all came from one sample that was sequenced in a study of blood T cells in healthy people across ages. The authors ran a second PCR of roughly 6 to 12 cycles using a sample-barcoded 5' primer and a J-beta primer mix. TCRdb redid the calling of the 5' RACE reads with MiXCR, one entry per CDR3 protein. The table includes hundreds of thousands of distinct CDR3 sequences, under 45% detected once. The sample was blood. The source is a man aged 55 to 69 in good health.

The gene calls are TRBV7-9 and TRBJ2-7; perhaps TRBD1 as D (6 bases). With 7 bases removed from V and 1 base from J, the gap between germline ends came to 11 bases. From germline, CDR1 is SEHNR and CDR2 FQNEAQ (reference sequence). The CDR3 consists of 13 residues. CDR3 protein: CASISDSSYEQYF. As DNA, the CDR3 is TGTGCCAGCATATCGGACAGTTCCTACGAGCAGTACTTC.

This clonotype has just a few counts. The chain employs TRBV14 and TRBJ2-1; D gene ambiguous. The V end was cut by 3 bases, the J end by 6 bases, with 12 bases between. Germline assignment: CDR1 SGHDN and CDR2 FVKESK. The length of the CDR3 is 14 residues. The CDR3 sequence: CASSHSRLVNEQFF. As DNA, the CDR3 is TGTGCCAGCAGCCATAGCCGCCTTGTCAATGAGCAGTTCTTC.

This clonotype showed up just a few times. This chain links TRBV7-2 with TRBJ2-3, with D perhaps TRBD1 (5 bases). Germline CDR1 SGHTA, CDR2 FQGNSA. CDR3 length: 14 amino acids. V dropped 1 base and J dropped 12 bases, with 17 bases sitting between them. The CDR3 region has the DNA TGTGCCAGCAGCTTAGGGCCGGACGGATGGGGCCAGTATTTT. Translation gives CASSLGPDGWGQYF.

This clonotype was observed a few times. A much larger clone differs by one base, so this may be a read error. The CDR3 spells CASSLATGPRYGYTF. As DNA, the CDR3 is TGTGCCAGCAGTTTAGCGACAGGGCCGAGATATGGCTACACCTTC. The gene calls are TRBV27 and TRBJ1-2; TRBD1 matches 7 bases. V shed 2 bases, J shed 5 bases, and the junction held 8 bases outside the gene matches. The germline CDR1 and CDR2 sequences are MNHEY and SMNVEV (reference sequence). The CDR3 is 15 residues long.

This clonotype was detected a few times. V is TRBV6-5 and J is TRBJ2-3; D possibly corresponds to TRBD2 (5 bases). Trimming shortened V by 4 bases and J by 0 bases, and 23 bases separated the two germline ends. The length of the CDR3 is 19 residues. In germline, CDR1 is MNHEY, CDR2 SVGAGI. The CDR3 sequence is CASSFTSSRASPSTDTQYF. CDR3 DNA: TGTGCCAGCAGTTTTACATCCAGTCGGGCTAGCCCAAGCACAGATACGCAGTATTTT.

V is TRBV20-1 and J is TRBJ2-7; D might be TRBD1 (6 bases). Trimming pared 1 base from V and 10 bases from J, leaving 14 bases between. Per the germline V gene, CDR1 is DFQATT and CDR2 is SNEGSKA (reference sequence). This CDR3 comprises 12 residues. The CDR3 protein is CSARVAPGAQYF. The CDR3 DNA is TGCAGTGCTAGAGTAGCCCCAGGGGCCCAGTACTTC.

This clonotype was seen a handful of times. The CDR3 loop reads CASSYREEQYF. The CDR3, as DNA: TGTGCCAGCAGCTACCGGGAGGAGCAGTACTTC. The V gene is TRBV7-2, the J gene TRBJ2-4, with 7 nucleotides matching TRBD2. CDR3 length: 11 residues. The germline V gene has CDR1 SGHTA and CDR2 FQGNSA. V lost 4 bases, J lost 13 bases, and 4 bases stayed unmatched.

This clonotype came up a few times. As DNA, the CDR3 is TGCAGCGTTGGAGGGACGGACAGATCCTACGAGCAGTACTTC. This translates into CSVGGTDRSYEQYF. The rearrangement joins TRBV29-1 to TRBJ2-7; TRBD1 might be the D (6 bases). The CDR3 covers 14 residues. Germline V lookup: CDR1 SQVTM, CDR2 ANQGSEA. Trimming took 4 bases from V and 1 from J, leaving 14 bases between them.

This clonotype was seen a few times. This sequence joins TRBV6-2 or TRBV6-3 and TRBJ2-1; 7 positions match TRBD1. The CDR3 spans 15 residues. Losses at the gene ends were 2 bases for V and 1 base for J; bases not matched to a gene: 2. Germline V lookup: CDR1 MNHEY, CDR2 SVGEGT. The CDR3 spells CASSYKTGSYNEQFF. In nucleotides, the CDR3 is TGTGCCAGCAGTTACAAGACAGGGTCCTACAATGAGCAGTTCTTC.

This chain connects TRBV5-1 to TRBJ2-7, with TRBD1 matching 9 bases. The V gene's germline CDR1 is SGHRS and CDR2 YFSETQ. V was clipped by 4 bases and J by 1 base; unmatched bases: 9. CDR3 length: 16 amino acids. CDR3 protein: CASSRDREIESYEQYF. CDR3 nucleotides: TGCGCCAGCAGCCGGGACAGGGAAATAGAGTCCTACGAGCAGTACTTC.